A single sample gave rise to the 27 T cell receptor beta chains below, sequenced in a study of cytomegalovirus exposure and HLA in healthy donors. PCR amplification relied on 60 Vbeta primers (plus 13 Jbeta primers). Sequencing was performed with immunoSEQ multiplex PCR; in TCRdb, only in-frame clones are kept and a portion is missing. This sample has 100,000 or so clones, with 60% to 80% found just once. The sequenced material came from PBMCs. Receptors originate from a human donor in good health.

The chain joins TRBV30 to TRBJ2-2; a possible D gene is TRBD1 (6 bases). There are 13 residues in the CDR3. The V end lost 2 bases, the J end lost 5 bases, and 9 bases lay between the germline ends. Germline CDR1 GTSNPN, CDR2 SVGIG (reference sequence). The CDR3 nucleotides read TGTGCCTGGAGTCCGAGGGGGACCGGGGAGCTGTTTTTT. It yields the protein CAWSPRGTGELFF. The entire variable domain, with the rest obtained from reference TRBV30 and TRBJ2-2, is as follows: SQTIHQWPATLVQPVGSPLSLECTVEGTSNPNLYWYRQAAGRGLQLLFYSVGIGQISSEVPQNLSASRPQDRQFILSSKKLLLSDSGFYLCAWSPRGTGELFFGEGSRLTVL.

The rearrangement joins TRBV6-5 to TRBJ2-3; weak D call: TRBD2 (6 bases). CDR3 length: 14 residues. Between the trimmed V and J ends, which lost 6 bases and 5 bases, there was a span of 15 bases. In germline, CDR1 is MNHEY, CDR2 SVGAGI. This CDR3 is CASSEGLPIDTQYF. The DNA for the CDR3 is TGTGCCAGCAGCGAGGGACTGCCGATAGATACGCAGTATTTT.

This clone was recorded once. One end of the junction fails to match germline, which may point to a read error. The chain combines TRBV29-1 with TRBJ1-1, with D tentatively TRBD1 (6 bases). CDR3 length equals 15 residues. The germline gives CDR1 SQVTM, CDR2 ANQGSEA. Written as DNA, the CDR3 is TGTAGCGTTGGGGGGATCAACAGGGTTCGACCTCAAGCTTTCTTT. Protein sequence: CSVGGINRVRPQAFF.

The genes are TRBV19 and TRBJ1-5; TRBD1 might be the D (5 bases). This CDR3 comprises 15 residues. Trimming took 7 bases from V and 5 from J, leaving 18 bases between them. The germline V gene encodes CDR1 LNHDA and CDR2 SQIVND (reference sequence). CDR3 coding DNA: TGTGCCAGTACCGAGATGTCAGGGTTTCATCAGCCCCAGCATTTT. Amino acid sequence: CASTEMSGFHQPQHF. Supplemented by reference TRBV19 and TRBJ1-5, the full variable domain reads DGGITQSPKYLFRKEGQNVTLSCEQNLNHDAMYWYRQDPGQGLRLIYYSQIVNDFQKGDIAEGYSVSREKKESFPLTVTSAQKNPTAFYLCASTEMSGFHQPQHFGDGTRLSIL.

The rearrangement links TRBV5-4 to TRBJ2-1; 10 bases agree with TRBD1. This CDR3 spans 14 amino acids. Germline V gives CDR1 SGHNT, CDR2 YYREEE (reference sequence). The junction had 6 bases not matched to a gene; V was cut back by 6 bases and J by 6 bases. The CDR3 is CASTDDRGPNEQFF. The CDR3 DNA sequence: TGTGCCAGCACCGACGACAGGGGGCCCAATGAGCAGTTCTTC.

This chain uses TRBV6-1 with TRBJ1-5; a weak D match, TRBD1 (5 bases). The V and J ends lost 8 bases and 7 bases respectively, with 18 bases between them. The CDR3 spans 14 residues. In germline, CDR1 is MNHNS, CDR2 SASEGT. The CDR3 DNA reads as TGTGCCAGCGCGGGACGCATGGCACAGCAGCCCCAGCATTTT. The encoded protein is CASAGRMAQQPQHF.

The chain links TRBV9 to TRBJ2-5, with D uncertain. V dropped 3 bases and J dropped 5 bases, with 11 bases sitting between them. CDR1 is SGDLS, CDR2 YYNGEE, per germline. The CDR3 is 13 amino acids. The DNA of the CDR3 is TGTGCCAGCAGCGGTATGGTCGGGGAGACCCAGTACTTC. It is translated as CASSGMVGETQYF.

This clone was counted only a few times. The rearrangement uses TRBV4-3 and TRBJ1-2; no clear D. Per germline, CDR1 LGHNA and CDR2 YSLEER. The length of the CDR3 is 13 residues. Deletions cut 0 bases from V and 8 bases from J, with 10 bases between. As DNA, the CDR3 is TGCGCCAGCAGCCAAGATACAGTGAAAGGCTACACCTTC. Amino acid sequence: CASSQDTVKGYTF.

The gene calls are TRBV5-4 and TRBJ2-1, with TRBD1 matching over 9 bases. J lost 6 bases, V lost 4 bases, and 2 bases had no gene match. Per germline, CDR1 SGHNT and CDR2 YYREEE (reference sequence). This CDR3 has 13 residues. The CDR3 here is CASSRQGGNEQFF. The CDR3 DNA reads TGTGCCAGCAGCCGACAGGGGGGCAATGAGCAGTTCTTC.

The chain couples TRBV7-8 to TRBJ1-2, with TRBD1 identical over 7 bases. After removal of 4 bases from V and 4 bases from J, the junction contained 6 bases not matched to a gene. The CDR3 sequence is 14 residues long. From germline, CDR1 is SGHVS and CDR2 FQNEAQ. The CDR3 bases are TGTGCCAGCAGCTCGACAGGGATCGCCTATGGCTACACCTTC. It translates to CASSSTGIAYGYTF.

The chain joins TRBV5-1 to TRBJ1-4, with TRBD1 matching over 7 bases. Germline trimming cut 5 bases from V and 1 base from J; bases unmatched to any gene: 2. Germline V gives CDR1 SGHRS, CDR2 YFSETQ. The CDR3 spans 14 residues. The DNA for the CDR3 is TGCGCCAGCAGATCAGGGGGAACTAATGAAAAACTGTTTTTT. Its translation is CASRSGGTNEKLFF.

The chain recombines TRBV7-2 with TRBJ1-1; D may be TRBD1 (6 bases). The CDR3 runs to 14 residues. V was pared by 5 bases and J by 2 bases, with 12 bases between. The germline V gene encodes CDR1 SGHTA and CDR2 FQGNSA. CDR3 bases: TGTGCCAGCAGCCATTGGACAGTAAACACTGAAGCTTTCTTT. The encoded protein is CASSHWTVNTEAFF.

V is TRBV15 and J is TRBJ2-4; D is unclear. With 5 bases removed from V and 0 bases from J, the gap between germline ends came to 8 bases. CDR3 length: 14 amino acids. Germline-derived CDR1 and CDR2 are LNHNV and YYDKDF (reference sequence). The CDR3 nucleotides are TGTGCCACCAGCGGGCCCCGAGCCAAAAACATTCAGTACTTC. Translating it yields CATSGPRAKNIQYF. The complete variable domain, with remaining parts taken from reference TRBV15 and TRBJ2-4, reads DAMVIQNPRYQVTQFGKPVTLSCSQTLNHNVMYWYQQKSSQAPKLLFHYYDKDFNNEADTPDNFQSRRPNTSFCFLDIRSPGLGDTAMYLCATSGPRAKNIQYFGAGTRLSVL.

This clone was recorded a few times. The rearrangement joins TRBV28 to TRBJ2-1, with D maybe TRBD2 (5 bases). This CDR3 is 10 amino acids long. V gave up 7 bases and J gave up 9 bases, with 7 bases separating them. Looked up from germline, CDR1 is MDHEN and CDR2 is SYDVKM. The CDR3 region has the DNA TGTGCCAGCACTGCGGGTGAGCAGTTCTTC. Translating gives CASTAGEQFF. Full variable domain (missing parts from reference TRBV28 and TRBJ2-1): DVKVTQSSRYLVKRTGEKVFLECVQDMDHENMFWYRQDPGLGLRLIYFSYDVKMKEKGDIPEGYSVSREKKERFSLILESASTNQTSMYLCASTAGEQFFGPGTRLTVL.

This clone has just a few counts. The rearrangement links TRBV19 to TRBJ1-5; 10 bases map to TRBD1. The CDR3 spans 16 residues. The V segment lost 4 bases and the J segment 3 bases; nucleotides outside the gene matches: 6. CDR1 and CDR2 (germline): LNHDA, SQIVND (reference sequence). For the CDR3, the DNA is TGTGCCAGTAGTAGAAGGGACAGGGGATACAATCAGCCCCAGCATTTT. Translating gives CASSRRDRGYNQPQHF.

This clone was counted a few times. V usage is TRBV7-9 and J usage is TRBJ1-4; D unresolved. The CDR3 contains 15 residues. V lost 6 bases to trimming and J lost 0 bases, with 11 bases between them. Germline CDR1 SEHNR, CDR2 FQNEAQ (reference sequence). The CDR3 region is CASSRGSTTNEKLFF. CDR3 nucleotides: TGTGCCAGCAGTCGCGGCTCTACAACTAATGAAAAACTGTTTTTT.

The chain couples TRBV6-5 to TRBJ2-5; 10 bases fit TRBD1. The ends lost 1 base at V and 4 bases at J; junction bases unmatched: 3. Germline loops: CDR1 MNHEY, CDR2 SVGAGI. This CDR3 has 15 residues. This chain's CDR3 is CASSYWGQGRETQYF. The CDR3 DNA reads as TGTGCCAGCAGTTACTGGGGACAGGGGAGAGAGACCCAGTACTTC.

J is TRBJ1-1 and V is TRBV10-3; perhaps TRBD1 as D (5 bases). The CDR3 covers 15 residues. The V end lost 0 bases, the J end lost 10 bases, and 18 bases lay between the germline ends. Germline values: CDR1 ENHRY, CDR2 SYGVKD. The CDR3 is CAISESTGAGGGAFF. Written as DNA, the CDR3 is TGTGCCATCAGTGAGTCTACTGGGGCGGGCGGGGGAGCTTTCTTT.

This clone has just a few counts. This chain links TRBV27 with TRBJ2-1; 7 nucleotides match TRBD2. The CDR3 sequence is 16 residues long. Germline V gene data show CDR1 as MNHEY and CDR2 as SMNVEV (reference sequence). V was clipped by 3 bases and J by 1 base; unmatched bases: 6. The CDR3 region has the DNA TGTGCCAGCAGTTTTGCACTCGGGAGGTCCTACAATGAGCAGTTCTTC. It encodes CASSFALGRSYNEQFF.

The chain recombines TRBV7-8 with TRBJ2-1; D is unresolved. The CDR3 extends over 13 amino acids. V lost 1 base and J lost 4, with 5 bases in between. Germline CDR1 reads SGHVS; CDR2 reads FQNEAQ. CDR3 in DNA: TGTGCCAGCAGCTTAGTGCAGTACAATGAGCAGTTCTTC. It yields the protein CASSLVQYNEQFF.

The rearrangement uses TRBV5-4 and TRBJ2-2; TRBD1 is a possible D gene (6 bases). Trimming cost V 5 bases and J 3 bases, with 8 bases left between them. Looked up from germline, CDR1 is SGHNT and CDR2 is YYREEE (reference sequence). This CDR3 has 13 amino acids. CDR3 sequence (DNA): TGTGCCAGCAGTCAGGGGTACACCGGGGAGCTGTTTTTT. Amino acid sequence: CASSQGYTGELFF.

The DNA for the CDR3 is TGTGCCAGCAGTACCCCACGAGGTACTTCACCCCTCCACTTT. Translating it yields CASSTPRGTSPLHF. This chain joins TRBV6-5 and TRBJ1-6; D unresolved. V was shortened by 5 bases and J by 9 bases, with 14 bases between the two germline ends. The CDR3 totals 14 residues. CDR1 MNHEY and CDR2 SVGAGI come from the germline V gene.

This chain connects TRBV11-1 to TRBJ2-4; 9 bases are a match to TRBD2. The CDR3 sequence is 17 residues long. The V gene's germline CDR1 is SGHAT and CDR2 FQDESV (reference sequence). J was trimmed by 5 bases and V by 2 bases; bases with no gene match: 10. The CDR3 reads CASSLRASGIRENIQYF. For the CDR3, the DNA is TGTGCCAGCAGCTTAAGGGCTAGCGGGATACGCGAAAACATTCAGTACTTC.

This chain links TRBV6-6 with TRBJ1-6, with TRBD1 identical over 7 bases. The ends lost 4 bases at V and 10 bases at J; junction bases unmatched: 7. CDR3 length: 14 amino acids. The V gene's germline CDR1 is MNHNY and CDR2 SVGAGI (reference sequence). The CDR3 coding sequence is TGTGCCAGCAGTTCGGGGACAGTGGGGTCACCCCTCCACTTT. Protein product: CASSSGTVGSPLHF.

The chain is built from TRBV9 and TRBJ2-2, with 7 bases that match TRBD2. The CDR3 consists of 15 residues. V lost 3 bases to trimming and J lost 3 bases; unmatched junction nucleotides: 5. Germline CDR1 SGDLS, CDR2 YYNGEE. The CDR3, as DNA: TGTGCCAGCAGCGGAAGCGGGGCTTACACCGGGGAGCTGTTTTTT. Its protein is CASSGSGAYTGELFF.

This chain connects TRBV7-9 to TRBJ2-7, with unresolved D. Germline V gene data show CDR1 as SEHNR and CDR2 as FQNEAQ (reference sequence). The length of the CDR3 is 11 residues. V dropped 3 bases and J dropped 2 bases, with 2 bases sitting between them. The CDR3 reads CASSFTYEQYF. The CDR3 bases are TGTGCCAGCAGCTTCACCTACGAGCAGTACTTC.

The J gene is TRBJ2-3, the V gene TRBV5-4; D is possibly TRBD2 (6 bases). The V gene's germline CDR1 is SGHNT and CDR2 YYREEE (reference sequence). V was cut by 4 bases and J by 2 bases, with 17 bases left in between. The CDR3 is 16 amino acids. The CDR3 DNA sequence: TGTGCCAGCAGCCCCCTCCAGCGGGTTAACACAGATACGCAGTATTTT. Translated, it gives CASSPLQRVNTDTQYF.